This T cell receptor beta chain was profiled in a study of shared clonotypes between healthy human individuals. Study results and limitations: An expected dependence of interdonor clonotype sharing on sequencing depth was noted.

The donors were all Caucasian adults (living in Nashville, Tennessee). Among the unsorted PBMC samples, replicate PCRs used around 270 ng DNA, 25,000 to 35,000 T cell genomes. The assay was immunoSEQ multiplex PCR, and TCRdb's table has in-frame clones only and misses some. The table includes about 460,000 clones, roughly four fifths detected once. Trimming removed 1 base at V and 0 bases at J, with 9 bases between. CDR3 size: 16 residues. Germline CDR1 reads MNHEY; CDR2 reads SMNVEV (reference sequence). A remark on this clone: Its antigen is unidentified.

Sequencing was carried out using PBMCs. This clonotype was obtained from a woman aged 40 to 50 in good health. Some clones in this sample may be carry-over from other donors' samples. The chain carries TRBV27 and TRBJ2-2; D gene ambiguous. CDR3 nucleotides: TGTGCCAGCAGTTTATTGGGCAGACCGAACACCGGGGAGCTGTTTTTT. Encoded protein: CASSLLGRPNTGELFF.